These 21 T cell receptor beta chains were sequenced from one sample in a study of cytomegalovirus exposure and HLA in healthy donors (dated by TCRdb to 2016 to 2017). Library method: the immunoSEQ multiplex PCR assay. A mixture of 60 forward primers for TCR Vbeta segments and 13 reverse primers for TCR Jbeta segments was used in the multiplex PCR. The table comes from immuneACCESS by way of TCRdb, which keeps in-frame sequences with V and J called. Part of the clones is missing from these tables; in studies checked, under half for an unresolved V gene and the rest for unknown reasons. In this sample the table shows approximately 150,000 clones, roughly four fifths of which occur a single time. The ten largest account for more than 2.5% of the sample. Sequencing was carried out using PBMCs. The source of these receptors is a young man in good health and CMV-seropositive.

This clone has only one observation. The chain carries TRBV25-1 and TRBJ2-7; possible D gene TRBD1, 7 bases. The CDR3 consists of 16 residues. Germline lookup yields CDR1 MGHDK and CDR2 SYGVNS. Trimming pared 2 bases from V and 0 bases from J, leaving 14 bases between. DNA for the CDR3: TGTGCCAGCAGTGAAGGGGCGGGGACAGCCTCCTACGAGCAGTACTTC. Protein sequence: CASSEGAGTASYEQYF.

This clone was detected once. This rearrangement joins TRBV10-3 to TRBJ2-5; 14 nucleotides agree with TRBD2. V gave up 1 base and J gave up 3 bases; unmatched junction bases: 4. Germline V gene sequence: CDR1 ENHRY, CDR2 SYGVKD. This CDR3 comprises 17 residues. CDR3 protein: CAISEWGLAGAEETQYF. The CDR3 coding sequence is TGTGCCATCAGTGAGTGGGGACTAGCGGGAGCGGAAGAGACCCAGTACTTC.

J is TRBJ2-3 and V is TRBV6-4; tentatively, D is TRBD2 (6 bases). This CDR3 comprises 14 residues. Germline CDR1 MRHNA, CDR2 SNTAGT. The V and J ends lost 6 bases and 2 bases respectively, with 12 bases between them. CDR3 loop: CASSRDSFTDTQYF. In DNA form, the CDR3 reads TGTGCCAGCAGCCGGGACTCGTTCACAGATACGCAGTATTTT.

The V gene is TRBV4-1, the J gene TRBJ2-7; 12 positions agree with TRBD1. J was trimmed by 5 bases and V by 0 bases; bases with no gene match: 5. The CDR3 is 16 amino acids. Germline V lookup: CDR1 MGHRA, CDR2 YSYEKL. The chain's CDR3 is CASSQDLGTGGHEQYF. The CDR3 DNA follows: TGCGCCAGCAGCCAAGATCTCGGGACAGGGGGCCACGAGCAGTACTTC.

V is TRBV28 and J is TRBJ2-1; 14 positions agree with TRBD2. Germline CDR1 MDHEN, CDR2 SYDVKM. This CDR3 contains 20 residues. With 3 bases clipped from V and 6 bases from J, the junction kept 16 bases outside the gene matches. The CDR3, as DNA: TGTGCCAGCAGTTTTAACTTCGGGACTAGCGGGAGTAATCCTGTCAATGAGCAGTTCTTC. It encodes CASSFNFGTSGSNPVNEQFF. The full variable domain, its missing parts supplied by reference TRBV28 and TRBJ2-1, is DVKVTQSSRYLVKRTGEKVFLECVQDMDHENMFWYRQDPGLGLRLIYFSYDVKMKEKGDIPEGYSVSREKKERFSLILESASTNQTSMYLCASSFNFGTSGSNPVNEQFFGPGTRLTVL.

This clone was counted a single time. This sequence joins TRBV30 and TRBJ1-5, with D uncertain. CDR1 and CDR2 from the germline V gene are GTSNPN and SVGIG (reference sequence). The CDR3 sequence is 13 residues long. The germline V and J ends were trimmed by 5 bases and 0 bases, with 8 bases remaining between them. The DNA of the CDR3 is TGTGCCTGGGCCGGGGATAGCAATCAGCCCCAGCATTTT. Encoded protein: CAWAGDSNQPQHF.

The gene calls are TRBV2 and TRBJ2-2; 10 nucleotides line up with TRBD1. Germline V gene lookup returns CDR1 SNHLY and CDR2 FYNNEI. The CDR3 has 15 amino acids. J was trimmed by 9 bases and V by 5 bases; bases with no gene match: 9. Here the CDR3 reads CASSSPDRGQRELFF. CDR3 bases: TGTGCCAGCAGTTCACCCGACAGGGGGCAAAGGGAGCTGTTTTTT.

J is TRBJ2-3 and V is TRBV7-8, with 7 bases identical to TRBD1. This CDR3 contains 14 residues. Germline CDR1 SGHVS, CDR2 FQNEAQ. The V gene end was trimmed by 3 bases and the J gene end by 1 base; junction bases not matched to a gene: 1. This chain's CDR3 is CASSLGTGTDTQYF. The CDR3 bases are TGTGCCAGCAGCTTGGGGACAGGCACAGATACGCAGTATTTT.

V gene TRBV11-2 combines with J gene TRBJ2-5; 15 positions agree with TRBD2. The V gene end was trimmed by 5 bases and the J gene end by 5 bases; junction bases not matched to a gene: 9. The CDR3 length is 17 residues. Germline V gene data show CDR1 as SGHAT and CDR2 as FQNNGV. CDR3 nucleotides: TGTGCCAGCAGCCAGGGGGGACTAGCGGGAGGTGGGGAGACCCAGTACTTC. It specifies CASSQGGLAGGGETQYF.

The chain links TRBV10-1 to TRBJ1-1; TRBD1 is a possible D gene (5 bases). V was trimmed by 6 bases and J by 5 bases, leaving 16 bases between them. Per germline, CDR1 WNHNN and CDR2 SYGVQD (reference sequence). This CDR3 region has 14 residues. In DNA, the CDR3 is TGCGCCAGCAGACTCAACCCGGGGGAAACTGAAGCTTTCTTT. Translating it yields CASRLNPGETEAFF.

This clone showed up just a few times. The CDR3 region has the DNA TGTGCCACCAGCAGAGGAGACATTCAGTACTTC. The encoded protein is CATSRGDIQYF. V and J are TRBV15 and TRBJ2-4; D ambiguous. CDR1 LNHNV and CDR2 YYDKDF come from the germline V gene (reference sequence). The CDR3 covers 11 residues. Trimming took 1 base from V and 8 from J, leaving 3 bases between them.

This chain uses TRBV30 with TRBJ1-2, with D uncertain. In germline, CDR1 is GTSNPN, CDR2 SVGIG (reference sequence). V dropped 1 base and J dropped 5 bases, with 14 bases sitting between them. The CDR3 sequence is 14 residues long. This chain's CDR3 is CAWSDPGRVYGYTF. The CDR3, as DNA: TGTGCCTGGAGTGATCCCGGTAGAGTGTATGGCTACACCTTC.

V is TRBV7-8 and J is TRBJ2-1, with 8 bases lining up with TRBD1. The germline gives CDR1 SGHVS, CDR2 FQNEAQ. With 1 base clipped from V and 6 bases from J, the junction kept 2 bases outside the gene matches. The CDR3 length is 14 residues. CDR3 nucleotides: TGTGCCAGCAGCTTAGAAGGGACAGGCAATGAGCAGTTCTTC. Its translation: CASSLEGTGNEQFF.

V and J are TRBV30 and TRBJ2-1, with D uncertain. The V end lost 3 bases, the J end lost 8 bases, and 17 bases lay between the germline ends. The CDR3 has 14 residues. Germline loops: CDR1 GTSNPN, CDR2 SVGIG (reference sequence). This CDR3 reads CAWSRGFGNYEQFF. The CDR3 DNA is TGTGCCTGGAGCCGCGGTTTCGGCAATTATGAGCAGTTCTTC.

The sample holds one count of this clone. The chain joins TRBV27 to TRBJ2-7, with 9 bases matching TRBD1. The CDR3 length is 16 residues. V dropped 6 bases and J dropped 5; count of bases not matched to a gene: 14. CDR1 and CDR2 (germline): MNHEY, SMNVEV (reference sequence). The CDR3 loop is CASSIITGTGRNEQYF. CDR3 sequence (DNA): TGTGCCAGCAGCATCATCACCGGGACAGGGAGAAACGAGCAGTACTTC.

This chain connects TRBV7-2 to TRBJ1-5; a possible D gene is TRBD1 (6 bases). The CDR3 runs to 15 residues. Trimming removed 5 bases at V and 0 bases at J, with 11 bases between. CDR1 and CDR2 from the germline V gene are SGHTA and FQGNSA. The CDR3 region is CASSIGQYSNQPQHF. The CDR3 bases are TGTGCCAGCAGCATCGGACAGTATAGCAATCAGCCCCAGCATTTT.

This clone has more than one count but fewer than ten. The chain recombines TRBV6-5 with TRBJ1-1, with D tentatively TRBD1 (5 bases). This CDR3 contains 12 residues. The V gene lost 2 bases and the J gene lost 8 bases, with 9 bases spanning the gap. Looked up from germline, CDR1 is MNHEY and CDR2 is SVGAGI. CDR3 in DNA: TGTGCCAGCAGTTACCAGGGTCAAGAAGCTTTCTTT. Translated, it gives CASSYQGQEAFF.

V usage is TRBV7-2 and J usage is TRBJ1-1; D unclear. Germline-derived CDR1 and CDR2 are SGHTA and FQGNSA. V gave up 1 base and J gave up 1 base, with 10 bases separating them. The CDR3 extends over 15 amino acids. The CDR3 is CASSLVGARNTEAFF. CDR3 in DNA: TGTGCCAGCAGCTTAGTAGGAGCGCGGAACACTGAAGCTTTCTTT.

The chain recombines TRBV6-1 with TRBJ2-7; D might be TRBD2 (5 bases). This CDR3 contains 13 residues. Trimming took off 6 bases at V and 1 base at J, with 10 bases between the two ends. CDR1 and CDR2 from the germline V gene are MNHNS and SASEGT. DNA of the CDR3: TGTGCCAGCAGGGCAGGAGGATCCTACGAGCAGTACTTC. This translates into CASRAGGSYEQYF.

The CDR3 is CASSEQALSTDTQYF. The DNA for the CDR3 is TGTGCCAGCAGTGAACAGGCGTTGAGCACAGATACGCAGTATTTT. The chain links TRBV2 to TRBJ2-3, with D unclear. The CDR3 totals 15 residues. V lost 2 bases to trimming and J lost 0 bases, with 9 bases between them. CDR1 and CDR2 from the germline V gene are SNHLY and FYNNEI.

This clone occurred a few times. The chain joins TRBV11-2 to TRBJ1-1, with 8 bases identical to TRBD1. Germline CDR1 and CDR2: SGHAT and FQNNGV. The CDR3 runs to 15 residues. J gave up 5 bases and V 5 bases, and 10 bases lay outside the gene matches. The CDR3 coding sequence is TGTGCCAGCAGCGACTCTCAGGGGGCGTGGACTGAAGCTTTCTTT. Translation gives CASSDSQGAWTEAFF.